A single T cell receptor beta chain is shown here with its context. The Seattle site enrolled patients during active infection and followed them longitudinally. This entry belongs to a study of blood T cell repertoires in COVID-19. Study-wide context: Sources were T cells, B-cell-depleted T cells, or PBMCs; the material itself was cDNA or gDNA.

TCRdb's copy holds only in-frame clones and misses some; the assay was immunoSEQ multiplex PCR. The sample lists 250,000 or so clones; around nine tenths were seen once. The length of the CDR3 is 15 residues. Unmatched junction bases numbered 3, after V lost 0 bases and J lost 3 bases. Germline V gene sequence: CDR1 ENHRY, CDR2 SYGVKD. The source is a young man with COVID-19, enrolled during active disease. V and J are TRBV10-3 and TRBJ2-5; 8 bases align to TRBD2. The material sequenced was peripheral blood. The CDR3 protein is CAISESSGGKETQYF. DNA of the CDR3: TGTGCCATCAGTGAGTCAAGCGGGGGAAAAGAGACCCAGTACTTC.